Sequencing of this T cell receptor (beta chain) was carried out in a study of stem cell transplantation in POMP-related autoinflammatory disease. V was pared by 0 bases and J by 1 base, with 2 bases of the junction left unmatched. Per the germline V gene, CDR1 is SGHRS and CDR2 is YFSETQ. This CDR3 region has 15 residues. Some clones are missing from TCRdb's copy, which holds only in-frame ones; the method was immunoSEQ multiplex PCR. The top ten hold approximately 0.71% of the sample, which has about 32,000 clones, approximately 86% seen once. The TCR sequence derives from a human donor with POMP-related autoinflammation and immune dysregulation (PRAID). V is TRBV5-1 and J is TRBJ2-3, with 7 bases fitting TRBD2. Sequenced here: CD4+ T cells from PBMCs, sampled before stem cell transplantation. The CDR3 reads CASSLAREGTDTQYF. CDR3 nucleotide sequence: TGCGCCAGCAGCTTGGCCCGGGAGGGCACAGATACGCAGTATTTT.